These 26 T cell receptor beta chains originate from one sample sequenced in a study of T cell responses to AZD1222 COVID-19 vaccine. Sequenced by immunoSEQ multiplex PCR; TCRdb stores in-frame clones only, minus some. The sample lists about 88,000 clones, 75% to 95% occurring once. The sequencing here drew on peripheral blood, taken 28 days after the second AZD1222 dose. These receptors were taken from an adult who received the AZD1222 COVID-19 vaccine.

The CDR3 sequence: CASSPRADSYEQYF. For the CDR3, the DNA is TGCGCCAGCAGCCCCCGGGCTGACTCCTACGAGCAGTACTTC. V gene TRBV5-1 combines with J gene TRBJ2-7; no clear D. CDR1 is SGHRS, CDR2 YFSETQ, per germline. V dropped 4 bases and J dropped 0 bases, with 11 bases sitting between them. The CDR3 extends over 14 amino acids.

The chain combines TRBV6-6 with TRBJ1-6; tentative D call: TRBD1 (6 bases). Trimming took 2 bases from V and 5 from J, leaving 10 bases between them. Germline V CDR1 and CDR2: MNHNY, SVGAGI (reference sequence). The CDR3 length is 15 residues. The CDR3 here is CASSYRGANNSPLHF. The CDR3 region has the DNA TGTGCCAGCAGTTACCGGGGGGCGAATAATTCACCCCTCCACTTT.

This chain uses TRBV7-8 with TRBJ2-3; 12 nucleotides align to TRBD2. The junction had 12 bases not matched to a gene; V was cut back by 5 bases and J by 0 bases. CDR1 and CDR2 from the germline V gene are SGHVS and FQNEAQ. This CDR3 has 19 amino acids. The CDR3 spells CASSTPTSGGYPSTDTQYF. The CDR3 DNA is TGTGCCAGCAGCACACCTACTAGCGGGGGGTACCCTAGCACAGATACGCAGTATTTT.

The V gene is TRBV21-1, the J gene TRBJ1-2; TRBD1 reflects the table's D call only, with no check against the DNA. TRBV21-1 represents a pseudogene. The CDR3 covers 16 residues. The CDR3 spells CASSKTGYRANYGYTF. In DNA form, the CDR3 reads TGTGCCAGCAGCAAAACAGGGTATCGGGCAAACTATGGCTACACCTTC.

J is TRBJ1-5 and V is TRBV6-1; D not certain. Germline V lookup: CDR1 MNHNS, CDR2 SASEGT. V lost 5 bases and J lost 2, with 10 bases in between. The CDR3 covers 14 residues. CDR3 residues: CASSSLGGNQPQHF. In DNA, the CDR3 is TGTGCCAGCAGTTCCCTTGGGGGCAATCAGCCCCAGCATTTT.

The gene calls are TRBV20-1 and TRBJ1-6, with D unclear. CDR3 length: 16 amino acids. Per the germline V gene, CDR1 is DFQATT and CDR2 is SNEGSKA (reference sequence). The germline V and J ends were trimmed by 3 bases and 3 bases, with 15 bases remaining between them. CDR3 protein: CSASEVMAVYNSPLHF. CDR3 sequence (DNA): TGCAGTGCTAGTGAGGTTATGGCAGTCTATAATTCACCCCTCCACTTT.

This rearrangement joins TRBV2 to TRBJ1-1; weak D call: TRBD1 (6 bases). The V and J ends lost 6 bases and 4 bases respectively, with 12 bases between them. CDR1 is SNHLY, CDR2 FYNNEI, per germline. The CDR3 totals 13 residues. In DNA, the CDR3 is TGTGCCAGCAGCGCCGACAGGCCCACTGAAGCTTTCTTT. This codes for CASSADRPTEAFF.

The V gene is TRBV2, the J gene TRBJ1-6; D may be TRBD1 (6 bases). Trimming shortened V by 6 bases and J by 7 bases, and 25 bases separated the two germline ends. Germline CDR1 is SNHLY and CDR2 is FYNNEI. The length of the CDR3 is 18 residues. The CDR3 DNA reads TGTGCCAGCAGGCCTGACAGAGCAGGGGCCGATAGGAATTCACCCCTCCACTTT. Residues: CASRPDRAGADRNSPLHF.

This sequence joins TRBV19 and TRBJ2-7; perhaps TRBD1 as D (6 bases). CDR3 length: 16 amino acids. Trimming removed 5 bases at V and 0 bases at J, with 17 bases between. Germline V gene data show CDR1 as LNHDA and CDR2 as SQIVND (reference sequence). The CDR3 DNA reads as TGTGCCAGTAGTGGCCGGGACACTCTCAGCTCCTACGAGCAGTACTTC. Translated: CASSGRDTLSSYEQYF.

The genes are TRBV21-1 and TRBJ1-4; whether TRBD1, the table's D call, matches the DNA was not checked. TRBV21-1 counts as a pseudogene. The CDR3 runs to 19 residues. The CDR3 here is CASSSITGQGPSTNEKLFF. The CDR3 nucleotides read TGTGCCAGCAGCAGCATAACGGGACAGGGCCCTTCAACTAATGAAAAACTGTTTTTT.

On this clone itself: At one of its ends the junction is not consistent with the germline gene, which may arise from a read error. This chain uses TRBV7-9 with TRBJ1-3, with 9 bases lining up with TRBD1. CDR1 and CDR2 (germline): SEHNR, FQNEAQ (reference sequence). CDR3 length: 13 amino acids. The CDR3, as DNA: TGTGCCAGCAGGCCAGAGCAGGGGGGACAGGGCCTCTTT. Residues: CASRPEQGGQGLF.

The chain's CDR3 is CASSATGKNTEAFF. The CDR3 DNA is TGCGCCAGCAGCGCGACAGGGAAGAACACTGAAGCTTTCTTT. The chain has TRBV5-1 and TRBJ1-1; 7 bases are shared with TRBD1. Looked up from germline, CDR1 is SGHRS and CDR2 is YFSETQ. V trimming: 4 bases; J trimming: 1 base; junction bases outside the gene matches: 4. The CDR3 consists of 14 residues.

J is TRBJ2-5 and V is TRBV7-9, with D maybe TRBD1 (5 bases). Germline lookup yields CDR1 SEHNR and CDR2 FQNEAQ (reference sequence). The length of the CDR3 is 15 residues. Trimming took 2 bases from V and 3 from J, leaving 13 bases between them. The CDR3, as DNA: TGTGCCAGCAGCTTATTTTATAGGGGCAAAGAGACCCAGTACTTC. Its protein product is CASSLFYRGKETQYF.

The CDR3 DNA sequence: TGCAGCGTTGGAATACACATGAACACTGAAGCTTTCTTT. This translates into CSVGIHMNTEAFF. The genes are TRBV29-1 and TRBJ1-1; unclear D gene. CDR1 and CDR2 from the germline V gene are SQVTM and ANQGSEA. CDR3 size: 13 residues. V shed 4 bases and J shed 0 bases, with 9 bases lying between them. Based on the CDR3 plus reference TRBV29-1 and TRBJ1-1, the full variable domain is SAVISQKPSRDICQRGTSLTIQCQVDSQVTMMFWYRQQPGQSLTLIATANQGSEATYESGFVIDKFPISRPNLTFSTLTVSNMSPEDSSIYLCSVGIHMNTEAFFGQGTRLTVV.

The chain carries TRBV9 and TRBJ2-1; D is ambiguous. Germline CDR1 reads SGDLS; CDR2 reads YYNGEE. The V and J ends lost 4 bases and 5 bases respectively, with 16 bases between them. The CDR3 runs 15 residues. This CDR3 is CASSPLGYLHNEQFF. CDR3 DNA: TGTGCCAGCAGCCCTTTAGGGTATCTTCACAATGAGCAGTTCTTC.

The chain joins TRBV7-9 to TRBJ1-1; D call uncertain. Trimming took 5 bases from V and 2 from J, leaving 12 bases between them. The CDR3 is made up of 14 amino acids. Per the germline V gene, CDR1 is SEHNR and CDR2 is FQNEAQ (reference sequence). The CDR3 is CASSPSGFNTEAFF. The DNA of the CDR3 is TGTGCCAGCAGCCCATCGGGTTTTAACACTGAAGCTTTCTTT.

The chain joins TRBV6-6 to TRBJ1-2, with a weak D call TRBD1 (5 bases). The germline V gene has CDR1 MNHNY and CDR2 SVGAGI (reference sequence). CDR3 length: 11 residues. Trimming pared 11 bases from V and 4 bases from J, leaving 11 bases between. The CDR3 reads CALWGVYGYTF. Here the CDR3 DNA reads TGTGCCCTCTGGGGGGTCTATGGCTACACCTTC.

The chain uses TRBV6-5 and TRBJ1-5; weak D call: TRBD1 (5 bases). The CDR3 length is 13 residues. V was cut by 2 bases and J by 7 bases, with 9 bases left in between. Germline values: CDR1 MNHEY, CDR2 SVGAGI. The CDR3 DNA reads TGTGCCAGCAGTTACATGGGGGAACAGCCCCAGCATTTT. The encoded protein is CASSYMGEQPQHF.

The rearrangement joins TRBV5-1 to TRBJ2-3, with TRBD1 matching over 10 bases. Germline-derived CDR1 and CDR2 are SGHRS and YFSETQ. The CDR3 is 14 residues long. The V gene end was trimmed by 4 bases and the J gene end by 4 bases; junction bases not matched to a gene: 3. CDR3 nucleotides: TGCGCCAGCAGCCCGACAGGGGGCCCAGATACGCAGTATTTT. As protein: CASSPTGGPDTQYF.

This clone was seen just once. CDR3 bases: TGCGCCAGCAGCCAAGAGAGGACGGAAAACTATGGCTACACCTTC. Its translation is CASSQERTENYGYTF. This rearrangement joins TRBV4-3 to TRBJ1-2; no firm D call. Germline V gene data show CDR1 as LGHNA and CDR2 as YSLEER. Trimming shortened V by 0 bases and J by 2 bases, and 10 bases separated the two germline ends. The CDR3 has 15 amino acids.

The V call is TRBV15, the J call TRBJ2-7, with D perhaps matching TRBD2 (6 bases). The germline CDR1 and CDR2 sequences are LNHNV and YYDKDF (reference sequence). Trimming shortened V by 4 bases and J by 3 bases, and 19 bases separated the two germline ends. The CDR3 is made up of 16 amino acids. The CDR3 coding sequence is TGTGCCACCAGCACAGCCCACTCCGGGACTCACTACGAGCAGTACTTC. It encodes CATSTAHSGTHYEQYF.

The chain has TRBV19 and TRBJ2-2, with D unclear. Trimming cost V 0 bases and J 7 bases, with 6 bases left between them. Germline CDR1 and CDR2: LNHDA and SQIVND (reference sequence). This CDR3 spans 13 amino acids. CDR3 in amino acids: CASSIDLDGELFF. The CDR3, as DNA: TGTGCCAGTAGTATAGATCTGGACGGGGAGCTGTTTTTT.

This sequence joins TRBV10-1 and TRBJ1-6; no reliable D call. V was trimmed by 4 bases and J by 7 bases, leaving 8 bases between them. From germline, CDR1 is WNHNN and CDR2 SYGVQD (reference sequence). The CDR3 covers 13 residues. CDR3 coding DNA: TGCGCCAGCAGTGGAAGGGAAAATTCACCCCTCCACTTT. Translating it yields CASSGRENSPLHF.

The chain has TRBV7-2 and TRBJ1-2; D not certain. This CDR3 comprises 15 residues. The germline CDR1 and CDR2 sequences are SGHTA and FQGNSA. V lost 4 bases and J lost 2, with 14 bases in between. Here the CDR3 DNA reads TGTGCCAGCAGCTCACCCCCGGGATCCAACTATGGCTACACCTTC. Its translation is CASSSPPGSNYGYTF.

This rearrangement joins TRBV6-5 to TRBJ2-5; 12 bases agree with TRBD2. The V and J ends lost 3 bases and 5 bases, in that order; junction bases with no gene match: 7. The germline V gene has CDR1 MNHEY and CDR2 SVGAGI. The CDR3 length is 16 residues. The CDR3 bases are TGTGCCAGCAGTTATCGGACTAGCGGGGTGAGGGAGACCCAGTACTTC. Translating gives CASSYRTSGVRETQYF.

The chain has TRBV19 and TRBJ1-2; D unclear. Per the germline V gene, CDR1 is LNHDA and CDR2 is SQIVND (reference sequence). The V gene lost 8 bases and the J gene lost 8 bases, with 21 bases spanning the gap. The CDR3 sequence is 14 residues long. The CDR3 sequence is CASGPRGNARGYTF. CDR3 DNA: TGTGCCAGTGGGCCCCGAGGGAACGCGCGGGGCTACACCTTC.